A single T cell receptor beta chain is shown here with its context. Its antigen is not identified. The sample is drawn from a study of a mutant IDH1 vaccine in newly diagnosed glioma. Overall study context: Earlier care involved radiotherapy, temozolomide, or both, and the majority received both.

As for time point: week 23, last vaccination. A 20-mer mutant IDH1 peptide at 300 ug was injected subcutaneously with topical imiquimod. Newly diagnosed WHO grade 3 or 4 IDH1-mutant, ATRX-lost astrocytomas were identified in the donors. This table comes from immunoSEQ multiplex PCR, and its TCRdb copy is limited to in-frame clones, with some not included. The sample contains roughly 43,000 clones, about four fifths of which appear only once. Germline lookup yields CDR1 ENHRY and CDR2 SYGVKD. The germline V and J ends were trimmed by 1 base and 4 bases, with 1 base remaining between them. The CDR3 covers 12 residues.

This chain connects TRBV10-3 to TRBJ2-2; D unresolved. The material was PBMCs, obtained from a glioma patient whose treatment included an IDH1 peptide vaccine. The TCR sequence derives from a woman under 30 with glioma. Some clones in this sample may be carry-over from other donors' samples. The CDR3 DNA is TGTGCCATCAGTGAGTTCACCGGGGAGCTGTTTTTT. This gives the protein CAISEFTGELFF.